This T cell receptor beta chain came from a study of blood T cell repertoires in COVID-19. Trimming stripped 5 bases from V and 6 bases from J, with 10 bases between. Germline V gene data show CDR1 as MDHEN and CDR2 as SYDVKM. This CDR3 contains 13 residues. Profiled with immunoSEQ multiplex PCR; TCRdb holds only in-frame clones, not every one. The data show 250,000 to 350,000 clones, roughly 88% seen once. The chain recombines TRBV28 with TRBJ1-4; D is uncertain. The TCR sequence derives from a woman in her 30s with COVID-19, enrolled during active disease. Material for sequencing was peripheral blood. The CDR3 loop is CASSPPRDEKLFF. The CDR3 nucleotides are TGTGCCAGCAGTCCCCCACGCGATGAAAAACTGTTTTTT.